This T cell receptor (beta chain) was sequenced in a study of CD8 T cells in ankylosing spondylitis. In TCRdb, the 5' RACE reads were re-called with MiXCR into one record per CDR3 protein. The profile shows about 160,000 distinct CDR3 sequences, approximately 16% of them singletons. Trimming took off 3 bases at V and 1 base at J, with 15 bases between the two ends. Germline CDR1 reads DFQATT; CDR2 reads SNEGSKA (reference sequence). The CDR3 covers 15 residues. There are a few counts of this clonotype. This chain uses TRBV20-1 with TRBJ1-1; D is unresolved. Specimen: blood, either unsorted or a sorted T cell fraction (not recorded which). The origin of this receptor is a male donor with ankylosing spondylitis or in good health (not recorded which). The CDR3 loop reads CSARIMGNGNTEAFF. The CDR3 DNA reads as TGCAGTGCTAGGATAATGGGCAACGGGAACACTGAAGCTTTCTTT.